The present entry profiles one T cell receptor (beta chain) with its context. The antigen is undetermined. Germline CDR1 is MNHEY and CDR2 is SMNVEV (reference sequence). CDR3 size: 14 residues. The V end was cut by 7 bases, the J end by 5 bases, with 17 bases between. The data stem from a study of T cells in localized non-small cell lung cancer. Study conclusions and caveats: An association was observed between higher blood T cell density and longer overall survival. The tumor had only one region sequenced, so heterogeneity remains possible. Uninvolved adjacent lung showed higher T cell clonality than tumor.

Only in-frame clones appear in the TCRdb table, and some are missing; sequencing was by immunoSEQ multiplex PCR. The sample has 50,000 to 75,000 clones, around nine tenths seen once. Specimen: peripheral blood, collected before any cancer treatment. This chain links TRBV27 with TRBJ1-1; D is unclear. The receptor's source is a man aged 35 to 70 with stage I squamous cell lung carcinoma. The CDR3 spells CASMRSPPGTEAFF. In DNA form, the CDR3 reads TGTGCCAGCATGAGGTCGCCCCCGGGGACTGAAGCTTTCTTT.